The 19 T cell receptor beta chains below all came from one sample that was sequenced in a study of T cells after yellow fever vaccination. MiXCR, run by TCRdb on the 5' RACE reads, gives a single entry per CDR3 protein. The data show about 170,000 distinct CDR3 sequences, about 10% seen once. Sequencing was performed on CD8+ T cells sorted from PBMCs, taken 15 days after the yellow fever booster vaccination. The receptors were sampled from a man between 18 and 35 years old who received the YFV17D yellow fever vaccine.

The CDR3, as DNA: TGCAGTGCTGGACAGGGGGACACTGAAGCTTTCTTT. It codes for CSAGQGDTEAFF. The chain has TRBV20-1 and TRBJ1-1; 10 bases are a match to TRBD1. CDR3 length: 12 amino acids. Losses at the gene ends were 5 bases for V and 3 bases for J; bases not matched to a gene: 0. The V gene's germline CDR1 is DFQATT and CDR2 SNEGSKA (reference sequence).

The chain is built from TRBV4-3 and TRBJ2-2, with D possibly TRBD2 on 7 matching bases. This CDR3 has 15 residues. Deletions cut 4 bases from V and 5 bases from J, with 14 bases between. Germline CDR1 reads LGHNA; CDR2 reads YSLEER. Written as DNA, the CDR3 is TGCGCCAGCAGCCCAAAAGGGGGGGCTACCGGGGAGCTGTTTTTT. It yields the protein CASSPKGGATGELFF.

The chain links TRBV15 to TRBJ2-3; 10 nucleotides match TRBD1. Germline V gene sequence: CDR1 LNHNV, CDR2 YYDKDF (reference sequence). V lost 5 bases, J lost 3 bases, and 8 bases stayed unmatched. The CDR3 is made up of 16 amino acids. In DNA, the CDR3 is TGTGCCACCAGCCGATATCGGACAGGGGGAACAGATACGCAGTATTTT. The encoded protein is CATSRYRTGGTDTQYF.

The V gene is TRBV4-2, the J gene TRBJ2-5, with 9 bases matching TRBD2. CDR1 is LGHNA and CDR2 is YNFKEQ in the germline V gene. V was clipped by 0 bases and J by 3 bases; unmatched bases: 5. The CDR3 totals 16 residues. For the CDR3, the DNA is TGTGCCAGCAGCCAAGAGTCGACTAGCGGCGAAGAGACCCAGTACTTC. This translates into CASSQESTSGEETQYF.

The chain joins TRBV19 to TRBJ1-3; D is perhaps TRBD1 (5 bases). V was shortened by 9 bases and J by 6 bases, with 18 bases between the two germline ends. CDR3 size: 14 residues. Germline loops: CDR1 LNHDA, CDR2 SQIVND (reference sequence). The CDR3 protein is CASSYGTRANTIYF. The CDR3 bases are TGTGCCAGCTCGTACGGGACTCGGGCAAACACCATATATTTT.

V gene TRBV4-1 combines with J gene TRBJ2-3; D gene unclear. Trimming shortened V by 1 base and J by 3 bases, and 5 bases separated the two germline ends. Germline CDR1 and CDR2: MGHRA and YSYEKL. The CDR3 is 13 amino acids. CDR3 DNA: TGCGCCAGCAGCCAAGTCGAGACAGATACGCAGTATTTT. It codes for CASSQVETDTQYF.

The V gene is TRBV15, the J gene TRBJ2-1, with 9 bases lining up with TRBD1. The V segment lost 7 bases and the J segment 7 bases; nucleotides outside the gene matches: 8. Germline values: CDR1 LNHNV, CDR2 YYDKDF (reference sequence). This CDR3 contains 14 residues. CDR3 sequence: CATTRKGTGNEQFF. DNA of the CDR3: TGTGCCACCACGCGCAAGGGGACAGGGAATGAGCAGTTCTTC.

V usage is TRBV6-2 or TRBV6-3 and J usage is TRBJ2-2; 8 bases map to TRBD1. V dropped 2 bases and J dropped 3; count of bases not matched to a gene: 11. The CDR3 consists of 18 residues. Germline values: CDR1 MNHEY, CDR2 SVGEGT. Written as DNA, the CDR3 is TGTGCCAGCAGTTACCCCCAACGGACAGGGCGTTACACCGGGGAGCTGTTTTTT. Translated: CASSYPQRTGRYTGELFF.

This clonotype has only a few counts. The rearrangement uses TRBV7-9 and TRBJ2-7; 9 bases map to TRBD1. This CDR3 region has 15 residues. The V segment lost 2 bases and the J segment 6 bases; nucleotides outside the gene matches: 8. Germline CDR1 and CDR2: SEHNR and FQNEAQ (reference sequence). DNA for the CDR3: TGTGCCAGCAGCTTACCCGGGACAGGGTTTCGCGAGCAGTACTTC. Protein product: CASSLPGTGFREQYF.

This clonotype was seen at least ten times. This chain uses TRBV5-1 with TRBJ2-2, with unresolved D. Trimming stripped 5 bases from V and 6 bases from J, with 8 bases between. CDR3 length: 12 residues. CDR1 and CDR2 (germline): SGHRS, YFSETQ. CDR3 sequence (DNA): TGCGCCAGCAGGGGTGTCGCCGGGGAGCTGTTTTTT. This encodes CASRGVAGELFF. Full variable domain (rest looked up from reference TRBV5-1 and TRBJ2-2): KAGVTQTPRYLIKTRGQQVTLSCSPISGHRSVSWYQQTPGQGLQFLFEYFSETQRNKGNFPGRFSGRQFSNSRSEMNVSTLELGDSALYLCASRGVAGELFFGEGSRLTVL.

This chain uses TRBV7-9 with TRBJ2-2; D is undetermined. Between the trimmed V and J ends, which lost 5 bases and 0 bases, there was a span of 13 bases. Germline CDR1 reads SEHNR; CDR2 reads FQNEAQ (reference sequence). The CDR3 totals 16 residues. CDR3 sequence reads: CASSPTTPTNTGELFF. The CDR3 bases are TGTGCCAGCAGCCCCACAACTCCCACGAACACCGGGGAGCTGTTTTTT.

This clonotype was seen a few times. This chain uses TRBV7-2 with TRBJ2-7, with 7 bases lining up with TRBD1. CDR1 and CDR2 from the germline V gene are SGHTA and FQGNSA. CDR3 length: 13 amino acids. V lost 5 bases to trimming and J lost 5 bases; unmatched junction nucleotides: 6. This chain's CDR3 is CASSGGQINEQYF. The DNA of the CDR3 is TGTGCCAGCAGCGGGGGACAGATTAACGAGCAGTACTTC.

A few counts support this clonotype. The gene calls are TRBV4-1 and TRBJ1-5; D not resolved. V lost 1 base to trimming and J lost 2 bases, with 18 bases between them. Germline CDR1 is MGHRA and CDR2 is YSYEKL. The CDR3 has 18 residues. The CDR3 coding sequence is TGCGCCAGCAGCCAAGTCCCGCTGGGCAGGCTCGGCAATCAGCCCCAGCATTTT. Translation: CASSQVPLGRLGNQPQHF.

This clonotype turned up a few times. This chain links TRBV7-9 with TRBJ1-1; perhaps TRBD1 as D (5 bases). The CDR3 length is 14 residues. CDR1 and CDR2 from the germline V gene are SEHNR and FQNEAQ (reference sequence). The germline V and J ends were trimmed by 3 bases and 4 bases, with 12 bases remaining between them. The CDR3 nucleotides are TGTGCCAGCAGCTTCCCCAGGGTGGGCACTGAAGCTTTCTTT. Its protein is CASSFPRVGTEAFF.

This clonotype was detected only a few times. The CDR3 reads CASSERGGRGRADGYTF. The CDR3 DNA is TGTGCCAGCAGTGAAAGGGGAGGCAGGGGGCGGGCGGATGGCTACACCTTC. The V call is TRBV2, the J call TRBJ1-2, with 8 bases fitting TRBD1. Germline V gene lookup returns CDR1 SNHLY and CDR2 FYNNEI. J gave up 6 bases and V 2 bases, and 14 bases lay outside the gene matches. This CDR3 has 17 amino acids.

CDR3 loop: CASSRSRVDQPQHF. CDR3 in DNA: TGTGCCAGCTCGAGGTCAAGGGTGGATCAGCCCCAGCATTTT. This chain connects TRBV12-3 or TRBV12-4 to TRBJ1-5, with D uncertain. Trimming took 8 bases from V and 5 from J, leaving 16 bases between them. The CDR3 is 14 amino acids.

V is TRBV12-3 or TRBV12-4 and J is TRBJ1-3, with D perhaps TRBD1 (6 bases). Trimming cost V 4 bases and J 0 bases, with 7 bases left between them. The CDR3 is 14 amino acids. CDR3 loop: CASSWGHSGNTIYF. The DNA for the CDR3 is TGTGCCAGCAGTTGGGGACACTCTGGAAACACCATATATTTT.

This clonotype was counted a few times. The chain recombines TRBV6-1 with TRBJ2-6; D might be TRBD2 (5 bases). V lost 8 bases to trimming and J lost 4 bases, with 9 bases between them. The CDR3 covers 13 residues. Germline CDR1 and CDR2: MNHNS and SASEGT. Here the CDR3 DNA reads TGTGCCAGCTGGACTCCCGGGGCCAACGTCCTGACTTTC. Amino acids: CASWTPGANVLTF.

This clonotype was counted only a few times. The chain has TRBV5-5 and TRBJ2-5; the D call may be TRBD1 or TRBD2 (5 bases each). The germline CDR1 and CDR2 sequences are SGHKS and YYEKEE (reference sequence). The CDR3 covers 14 residues. With 1 base removed from V and 0 bases from J, the gap between germline ends came to 7 bases. The CDR3 nucleotides are TGTGCCAGCAGCTTGCGAGGGGACCAAGAGACCCAGTACTTC. It yields the protein CASSLRGDQETQYF.